Listed below are T cell receptor beta chains from one sample, sequenced in a study of cytomegalovirus exposure and HLA in healthy donors. Data came from immunoSEQ multiplex PCR; TCRdb stores just in-frame clones and leaves some out. The sample yields about 130,000 clones, nearly 90% seen once. The sample consisted of PBMCs. The receptor source for this set is a man aged 30 to 39 in good health and CMV-seronegative. Both conserved end residues are part of each CDR3. A D gene is named only where the DNA matches it firmly. Clone size is shown for a subset of rows, as once, few, many or a class of expanded clone.

TRBV19,TRBJ2-2,few,.,TGTGCCAGTAGTAGGACAGGAGGGTGGACCGGGGAGCTGTTTTTT,CASSRTGGWTGELFF
TRBV6-5,TRBJ2-1,.,.,TGTGCCAGTCAGGGTTCCTCGGAGCAGTTCTTC,CASQGSSEQFF
TRBV7-8,TRBJ2-1,.,TRBD2,TGTGCCAGCAGTAAGGGGCTAGCGGGGGACAATGAGCAGTTCTTC,CASSKGLAGDNEQFF
TRBV19,TRBJ1-6,.,.,TGTGCCAGTAGTATGGTACAGCCCCCGAGCTCCTATAATTCACCCCTCCACTTT,CASSMVQPPSSYNSPLHF
TRBV7-9,TRBJ2-1,.,.,TGTGCCAGCAGCTTAGTCAGAACCTCCTACAATGAGCAGTTCTTC,CASSLVRTSYNEQFF
TRBV5-1,TRBJ1-4,.,.,TGCGCCAGCAGCTTGGTAGCCAGGGTAGGGGCAACTAATGAAAAACTGTTTTTT,CASSLVARVGATNEKLFF
TRBV29-1,TRBJ1-1,.,.,TGCAGCGCCCGGCCGAGGATGAACACTGAAGCTTTCTTT,CSARPRMNTEAFF
TRBV11-2,TRBJ2-6,.,.,TGTGCCAGCAGCTCCCCCCTCGGGGAAGGGGCCAACGTCCTGACTTTC,CASSSPLGEGANVLTF
TRBV4-1,TRBJ1-1,few,.,TGCGCCAGCAGCCGAGATAGTGAAGCTTTCTTT,CASSRDSEAFF
TRBV5-4,TRBJ1-6,.,.,TGTGCCAGCAGCCAGACAGCCTATAATTCACCCCTCCACTTT,CASSQTAYNSPLHF
TRBV11-1,TRBJ1-1,.,.,TGTGCCAGCAGCTTATCAAGCAGAGGGAACACTGAAGCTTTCTTT,CASSLSSRGNTEAFF
TRBV7-2,TRBJ1-6,.,.,TGTGCCAGCAGCTTATGGCAGGGCATGAATTCACCCCTCCACTTT,CASSLWQGMNSPLHF
TRBV7-9,TRBJ2-7,.,TRBD1,TGTGCCAGCAGCTTAGCGGGGGTCTGGGACAGGGGCCGCTACGAGCAGTACTTC,CASSLAGVWDRGRYEQYF
TRBV9,TRBJ2-2,.,.,TGTGCCAGCAGCGTGACAGGAACCGGCGGGGAGCTGTTTTTT,CASSVTGTGGELFF
TRBV9,TRBJ2-6,.,.,TGTGCCAGCAGCGTATCCGGGGGTTATCGCTTTGGGGCCAACGTCCTGACTTTC,CASSVSGGYRFGANVLTF
TRBV6-5,TRBJ2-1,.,.,TGTGCCAGCAGGTACACCAGGGTGGGTGAGCAGTTCTTC,CASRYTRVGEQFF
TRBV18,TRBJ2-7,.,.,TGTGCCAGCTCGCCTAGAGGGCCGAAGGACGAGCAGTACTTC,CASSPRGPKDEQYF
TRBV5-4,TRBJ2-1,.,TRBD2,TGTGCCAGCAGCCCCGGGACTAGCGAGTTTAATGAGCAGTTCTTC,CASSPGTSEFNEQFF
TRBV7-9,TRBJ2-7,once,TRBD1,TGTGCCAGCAGCTTAGGGGACAGGGGTTCGTACGAGCAGTACTTC,CASSLGDRGSYEQYF
TRBV7-9,TRBJ2-2,.,.,TGTGCCAGCAGCGCGGGACAGCGAGTCCTGTTTTTT,CASSAGQRVLFF
TRBV25-1,TRBJ2-7,.,.,TGTGCCAGCGGCGGAAGCTACGAGCAGTACTTC,CASGGSYEQYF
TRBV9,TRBJ1-2,.,.,TGTGCCAGCAGCGTAGGCGAGACTAACTATGGCTACACCTTC,CASSVGETNYGYTF
TRBV7-9,TRBJ1-2,.,TRBD1,TGTGCCAGCAGCTCCCTGGACAGGGATTACTATGGCTACACCTTC,CASSSLDRDYYGYTF
TRBV5-1,TRBJ1-2,.,TRBD1,TGCGCCAGCAGCCGGGGACAGTGGGGCTACACCTTC,CASSRGQWGYTF
TRBV7-9,TRBJ2-3,.,TRBD1,TGTGCCAGCACCTCGGACAGGGAAAGCACAGATACGCAGTATTTT,CASTSDRESTDTQYF
TRBV19,TRBJ1-6,.,TRBD1,TGTGCCAGTAGTGACCTGGGACAGGGGAGGATTTCACCCCTCCACTTT,CASSDLGQGRISPLHF
TRBV7-9,TRBJ2-7,.,.,TGTGCCAGCAGCTTCACAGAGACCTACGAGCAGTACTTC,CASSFTETYEQYF
TRBV5-1,TRBJ2-5,.,.,TGCGCCAGCAGCCTGCCAACAGGGATCCAAGAGACCCAGTACTTC,CASSLPTGIQETQYF
TRBV4-2,TRBJ2-1,.,.,TGTGCCAGCAGAGGGAACTCGGACATGTACAATGAGCAGTTCTTC,CASRGNSDMYNEQFF
TRBV13,TRBJ2-1,.,TRBD2,TGTGCCAGCAGCACCCCTAGCGGGGGGTTGGCTGAGCAGTTCTTC,CASSTPSGGLAEQFF
TRBV7-9,TRBJ2-6,.,.,TGTGCCAGCAGCGCGTACAACAGGGCTGGGGCCAACGTCCTGACTTTC,CASSAYNRAGANVLTF
TRBV5-5,TRBJ1-2,.,.,TGTGCCAGCAGCTTGCTGCGGCAACCAGCAGACTATGGCTACACCTTC,CASSLLRQPADYGYTF
TRBV4-3,TRBJ1-2,.,.,TGCGCCAGCAGCCCGGCCCTTATGACTCGCGGCTACACCTTC,CASSPALMTRGYTF
TRBV4-2,TRBJ1-2,few,.,TGTGCCAGCAGCCAAGGTGACAGGACAGACTATGGCTACACCTTC,CASSQGDRTDYGYTF
TRBV28,TRBJ1-2,.,.,TGTGCCAGCAGTTTAGTGGGAGCTAACTATGGCTACACCTTC,CASSLVGANYGYTF
TRBV7-3,TRBJ2-2,once,.,TGTGCCAGCAGCTTAGTATCGGGGAGCTCAACCGGGGAGCTGTTTTTT,CASSLVSGSSTGELFF
TRBV4-1,TRBJ2-5,.,TRBD1,TGCGCCAGCAGCCAGCCTTACGGGACAGGGGCAGAAGAGACCCAGTACTTC,CASSQPYGTGAEETQYF
TRBV4-1,TRBJ2-2,.,.,TGCGCCAGCAGCCAACAGTGGGGGGTCAACACCGGGGAGCTGTTTTTT,CASSQQWGVNTGELFF
TRBV5-6,TRBJ1-1,.,TRBD1,TGTGCCAGCAGCTTGGTCGGACAGGGAGCTGAAGCTTTCTTT,CASSLVGQGAEAFF
TRBV6-5,TRBJ2-2,.,.,TGTGCCAGCAGTTGGGAGCCTCGGAGAACCGGGGAGCTGTTTTTT,CASSWEPRRTGELFF
TRBV19,TRBJ2-5,.,.,TGTGCCAGTAGAAGGACTATAATCCCCGAAGAGACCCAGTACTTC,CASRRTIIPEETQYF
TRBV11-2,TRBJ1-4,.,.,TGTGCCAGCAGCCCCCCCAGGGCGGTCGGTAATGAAAAACTGTTTTTT,CASSPPRAVGNEKLFF
TRBV19,TRBJ2-2,once,TRBD1,TGTGCCAGTAGACAGGGGGCGCTTGGCTCCGGGGAGCTGTTTTTT,CASRQGALGSGELFF
TRBV6-5,TRBJ2-5,.,TRBD2,TGTGCCAGCAGCCTTAGCGGGGGGGGTAAGGAGACCCAGTACTTC,CASSLSGGGKETQYF
TRBV27,TRBJ2-1,.,.,TGTGCCAGCAGTTTAGGGGGGGGGCCATACAATGAGCAGTTCTTC,CASSLGGGPYNEQFF
TRBV14,TRBJ2-1,.,TRBD2,TGTGCCAGCAGCCAAGGTAGCGGGGGGTGGAATGAGCAGTTCTTC,CASSQGSGGWNEQFF
TRBV27,TRBJ2-2,.,.,TGTGCCAGCAGTTGGGAGACCCTGCCCGGGGAGCTGTTTTTT,CASSWETLPGELFF
TRBV7-8,TRBJ1-5,.,TRBD1,TGTGCCAGCAGCTTAGGGGCAGGGGGGCAGGGGCAGCCCCAGCATTTT,CASSLGAGGQGQPQHF
TRBV6-6,TRBJ1-1,.,.,TGTGCCAGCAGTTACCTGGCCACTGAAGCTTTCTTT,CASSYLATEAFF
TRBV5-1,TRBJ2-7,.,.,TGCGCCAGCAGCCCCCGCCAGGGGAAGACCTACGAGCAGTACTTC,CASSPRQGKTYEQYF
TRBV6-6,TRBJ2-1,.,.,TGTGCCAGCAAACGTAGCCAGGGGCACTACAATGAGCAGTTCTTC,CASKRSQGHYNEQFF
TRBV4-2,TRBJ2-1,many,.,TGTGCCAGCAGCCAAGACGCAGCGGCTACCTACAATGAGCAGTTCTTC,CASSQDAAATYNEQFF
TRBV7-8,TRBJ2-5,.,TRBD2,TGTGCCAGCAGCTTAGCGCCGGGACTAGGGAGGGAGACCCAGTACTTC,CASSLAPGLGRETQYF
TRBV15,TRBJ2-5,.,TRBD2,TGTGCCACCAGCAGAGGAAGGACTAGCGGGGGACAAGAGACCCAGTACTTC,CATSRGRTSGGQETQYF
TRBV29-1,TRBJ1-5,.,.,TGCAGCGTTGAAGGGGGCAGGGGCCAGCCCCAGCATTTT,CSVEGGRGQPQHF